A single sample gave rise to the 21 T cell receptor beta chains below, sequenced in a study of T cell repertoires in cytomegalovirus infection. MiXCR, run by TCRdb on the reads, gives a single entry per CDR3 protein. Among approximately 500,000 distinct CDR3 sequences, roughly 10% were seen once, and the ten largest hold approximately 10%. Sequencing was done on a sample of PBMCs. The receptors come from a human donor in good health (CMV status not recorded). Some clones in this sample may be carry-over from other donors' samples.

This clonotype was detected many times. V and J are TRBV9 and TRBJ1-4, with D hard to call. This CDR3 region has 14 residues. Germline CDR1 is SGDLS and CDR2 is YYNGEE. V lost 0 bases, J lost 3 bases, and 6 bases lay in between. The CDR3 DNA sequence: TGTGCCAGCAGCGTAGGGCCCTCTAATGAAAAACTGTTTTTT. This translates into CASSVGPSNEKLFF.

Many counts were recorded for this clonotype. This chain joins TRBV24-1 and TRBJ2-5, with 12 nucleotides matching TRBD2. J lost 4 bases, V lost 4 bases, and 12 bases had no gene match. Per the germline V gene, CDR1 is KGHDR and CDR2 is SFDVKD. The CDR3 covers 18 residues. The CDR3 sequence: CATSDGRLAGAGGETQYF. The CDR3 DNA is TGTGCCACCAGTGACGGCAGACTAGCGGGGGCCGGGGGAGAGACCCAGTACTTC.

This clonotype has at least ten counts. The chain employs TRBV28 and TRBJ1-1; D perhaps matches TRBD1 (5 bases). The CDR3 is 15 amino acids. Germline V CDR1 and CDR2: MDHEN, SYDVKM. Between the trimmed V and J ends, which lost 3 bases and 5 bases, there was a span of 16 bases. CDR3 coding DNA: TGTGCCAGCAGTTTCCCGGGACTGAAGGGAACTGAAGCTTTCTTT. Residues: CASSFPGLKGTEAFF.

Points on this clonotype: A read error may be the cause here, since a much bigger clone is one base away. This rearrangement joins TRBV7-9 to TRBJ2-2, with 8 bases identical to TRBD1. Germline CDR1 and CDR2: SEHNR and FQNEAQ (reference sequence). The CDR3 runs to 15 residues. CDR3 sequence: CASSLDRAWTGELIF. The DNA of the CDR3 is TGTGCCAGCAGCCTGGACAGGGCGTGGACCGGGGAGCTGATTTTT.

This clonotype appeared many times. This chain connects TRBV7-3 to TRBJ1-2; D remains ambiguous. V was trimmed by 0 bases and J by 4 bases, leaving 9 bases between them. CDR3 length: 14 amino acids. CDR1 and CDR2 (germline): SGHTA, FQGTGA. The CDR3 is CASSLTAFSYGYTF. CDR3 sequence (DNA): TGTGCCAGCAGCTTAACAGCCTTCTCCTATGGCTACACCTTC.

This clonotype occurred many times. The CDR3 DNA follows: TGTGCCAGCAGCGGTTTCCCGGGTCCTGGCACAGATACGCAGTATTTT. Translating gives CASSGFPGPGTDTQYF. The V and J genes are TRBV12-3 or TRBV12-4 and TRBJ2-3; D remains ambiguous. The CDR3 length is 16 residues. V was shortened by 6 bases and J by 1 base, with 17 bases between the two germline ends.

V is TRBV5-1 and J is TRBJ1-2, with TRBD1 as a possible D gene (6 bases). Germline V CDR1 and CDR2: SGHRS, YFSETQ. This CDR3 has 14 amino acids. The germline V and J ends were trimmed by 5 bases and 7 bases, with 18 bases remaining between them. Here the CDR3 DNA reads TGCGCCAGCAGTCCAACCGCGGGGGCGCCTGGCTACACCTTC. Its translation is CASSPTAGAPGYTF.

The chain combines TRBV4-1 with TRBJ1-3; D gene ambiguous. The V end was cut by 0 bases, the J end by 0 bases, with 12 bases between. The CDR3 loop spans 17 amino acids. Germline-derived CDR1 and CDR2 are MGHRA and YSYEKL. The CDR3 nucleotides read TGCGCCAGCAGCCAAGATTCGGCAGGACTCTCTGGAAACACCATATATTTT. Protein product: CASSQDSAGLSGNTIYF.

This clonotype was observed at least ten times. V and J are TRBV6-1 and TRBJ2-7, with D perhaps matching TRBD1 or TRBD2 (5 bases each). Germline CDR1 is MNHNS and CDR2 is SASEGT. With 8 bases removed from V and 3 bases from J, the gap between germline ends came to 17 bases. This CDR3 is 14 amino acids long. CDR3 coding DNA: TGTGCCAGCCACACAGGCGGGTCCGGCTACGAGCAGTACTTC. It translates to CASHTGGSGYEQYF.

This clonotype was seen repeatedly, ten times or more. The CDR3 region has the DNA TGTGCCAGCAGACCGCCCGGGACAGGGTCCAATCAGCCCCAGCATTTT. Translating gives CASRPPGTGSNQPQHF. This chain joins TRBV7-3 and TRBJ1-5, with 9 bases matching TRBD1. CDR1 SGHTA and CDR2 FQGTGA come from the germline V gene. Losses at the gene ends were 6 bases for V and 3 bases for J; bases not matched to a gene: 9. The CDR3 covers 16 residues.

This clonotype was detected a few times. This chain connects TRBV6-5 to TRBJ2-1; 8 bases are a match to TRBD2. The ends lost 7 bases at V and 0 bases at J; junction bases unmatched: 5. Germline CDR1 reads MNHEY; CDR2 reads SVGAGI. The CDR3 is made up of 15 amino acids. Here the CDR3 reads CASTLSGTSYNEQFF. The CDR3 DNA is TGTGCCAGCACCCTTAGCGGGACCTCCTACAATGAGCAGTTCTTC.

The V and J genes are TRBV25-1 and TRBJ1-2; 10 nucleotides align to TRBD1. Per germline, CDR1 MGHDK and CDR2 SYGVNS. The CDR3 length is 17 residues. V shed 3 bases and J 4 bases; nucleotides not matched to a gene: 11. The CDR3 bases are TGTGCCAGCAGTGATCCCCGGGACAGGGGACGGACCTATGGCTACACCTTC. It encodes CASSDPRDRGRTYGYTF.

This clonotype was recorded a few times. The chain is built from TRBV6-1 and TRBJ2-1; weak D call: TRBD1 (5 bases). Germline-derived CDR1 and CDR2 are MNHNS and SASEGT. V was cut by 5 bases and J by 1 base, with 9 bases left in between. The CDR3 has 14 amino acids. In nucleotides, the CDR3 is TGTGCCAGCAGTTCCCAGGGTTCCTACAATGAGCAGTTCTTC. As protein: CASSSQGSYNEQFF.

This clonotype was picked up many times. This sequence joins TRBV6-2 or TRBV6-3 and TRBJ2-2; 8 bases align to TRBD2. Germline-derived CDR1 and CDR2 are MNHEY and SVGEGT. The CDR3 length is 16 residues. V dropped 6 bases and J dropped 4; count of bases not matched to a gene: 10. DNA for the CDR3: TGTGCCAGCAGCTTGCGGGGGGCGCCGAGCACCGGGGAGCTGTTTTTT. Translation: CASSLRGAPSTGELFF.

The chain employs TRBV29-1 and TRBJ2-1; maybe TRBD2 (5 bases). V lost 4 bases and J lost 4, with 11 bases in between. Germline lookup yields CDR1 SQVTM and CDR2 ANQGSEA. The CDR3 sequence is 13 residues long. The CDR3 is CSVATRGYNEQFF. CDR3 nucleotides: TGCAGCGTTGCAACCCGGGGATACAATGAGCAGTTCTTC.

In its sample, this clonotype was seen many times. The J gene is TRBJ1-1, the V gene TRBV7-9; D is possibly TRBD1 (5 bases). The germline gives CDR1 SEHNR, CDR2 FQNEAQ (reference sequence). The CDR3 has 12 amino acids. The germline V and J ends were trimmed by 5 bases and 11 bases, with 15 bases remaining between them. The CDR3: CASSTRGGWAFF. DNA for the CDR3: TGTGCCAGCAGCACACGGGGGGGATGGGCTTTCTTT.

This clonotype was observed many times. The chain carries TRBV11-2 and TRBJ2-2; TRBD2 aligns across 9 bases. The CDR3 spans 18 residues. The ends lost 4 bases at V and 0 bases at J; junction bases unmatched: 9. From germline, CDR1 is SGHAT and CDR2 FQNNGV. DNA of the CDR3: TGTGCCAGCAGCTCTCGACTAGCGGCAAAACCGAACACCGGGGAGCTGTTTTTT. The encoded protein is CASSSRLAAKPNTGELFF.

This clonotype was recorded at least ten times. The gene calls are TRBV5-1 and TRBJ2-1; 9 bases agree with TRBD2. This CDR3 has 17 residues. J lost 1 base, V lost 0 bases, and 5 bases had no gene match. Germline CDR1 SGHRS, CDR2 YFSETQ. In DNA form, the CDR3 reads TGCGCCAGCAGCTTGGGAAGGCTAGCGGGATCCTACAATGAGCAGTTCTTC. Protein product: CASSLGRLAGSYNEQFF.

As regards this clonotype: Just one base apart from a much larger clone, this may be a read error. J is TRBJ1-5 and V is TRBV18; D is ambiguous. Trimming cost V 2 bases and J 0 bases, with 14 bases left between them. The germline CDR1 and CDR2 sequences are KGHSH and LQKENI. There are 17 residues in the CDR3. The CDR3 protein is CASSPNGCGNSNQPQHF. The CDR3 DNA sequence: TGTGCCAGCTCACCAAATGGGTGTGGAAATAGCAATCAGCCCCAGCATTTT.

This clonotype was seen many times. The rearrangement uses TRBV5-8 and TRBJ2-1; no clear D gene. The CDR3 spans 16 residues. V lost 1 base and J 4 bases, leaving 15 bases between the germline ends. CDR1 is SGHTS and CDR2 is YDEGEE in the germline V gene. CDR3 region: CASSLLLQSLYNEQFF. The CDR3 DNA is TGTGCCAGCAGCTTGCTGTTGCAGTCCCTTTACAATGAGCAGTTCTTC.

The CDR3 DNA reads as TGTGCCATCAGTGAAGGAAAGGGCGCGGGGAACATTCAGTACTTC. Its translation: CAISEGKGAGNIQYF. V is TRBV10-3 and J is TRBJ2-4; D is possibly TRBD2 (6 bases). CDR1 is ENHRY, CDR2 SYGVKD, per germline. The V end lost 3 bases, the J end lost 7 bases, and 16 bases lay between the germline ends. The CDR3 is 15 amino acids.